This TCR beta chain was sequenced for a study of CD8 T cells in ankylosing spondylitis. Study results and caveats: Within matched ankylosing spondylitis synovial fluid, disease-linked clones were reportedly significantly enriched. Past research had described some motif variants in reactive arthritis synovial fluid and blood. Peripheral blood held disease-linked clones only at relatively low frequency, and these were CD8+. The study identified a TCR beta motif of several highly homologous variants that appeared characteristic of ankylosing spondylitis blood.

Trimming cost V 0 bases and J 5 bases; bases outside gene matches: 3. In germline, CDR1 is SGHDN, CDR2 FVKESK. The CDR3 totals 14 residues. For this clonotype: What it binds is unknown.

Quantitative molecular-barcoded 5'-RACE generated the TCR beta libraries. Each CDR3 protein gets one entry after TCRdb re-called the 5' RACE reads with MiXCR. The table includes about 540,000 distinct CDR3 sequences, approximately 11% detected once. The sequenced sample consisted of blood, either unsorted or a sorted T cell fraction (not recorded which). V usage is TRBV14 and J usage is TRBJ2-5; 7 bases are a match to TRBD2. This receptor was taken from a male donor with ankylosing spondylitis. The CDR3 bases are TGTGCCAGCAGCCAAGATCTAGCGGACGAGACCCAGTACTTC. This translates into CASSQDLADETQYF.